The clone carrying this T cell receptor beta chain was counted a single time. Its target is not known. The sample is drawn from a study of cytomegalovirus exposure and HLA in healthy donors. The wider study: Membership in the Caucasian-associated ancestry cluster was found for about 84% of around 380 genotyped donors. Points from the study as a whole: Some segments of the V type, notably TRBV6-2 and TRBV6-3, were excluded as indistinguishable. Using the classifier, cytomegalovirus status was reportedly diagnosed with high specificity and sensitivity.

Healthy bone marrow donors made up the donor group. It was with 60 Vbeta and 13 Jbeta primers that the PCR ran. Some clones are missing from TCRdb's copy, which holds only in-frame ones; the method was immunoSEQ multiplex PCR. The sample holds some 110,000 clones, approximately 70% seen once. This CDR3 has 12 amino acids. CDR1 and CDR2 from the germline V gene are SGHAT and FQNNGV. V lost 3 bases, J lost 7 bases, and 9 bases lay in between. The V gene is TRBV11-2, the J gene TRBJ1-1; tentative D call: TRBD1 (6 bases). The sequence was collected from a man between 60 and 75 years old in good health and CMV-seropositive. The sequencing input was PBMCs. CDR3 sequence reads: CASSFIQGEAFF. The DNA of the CDR3 is TGTGCCAGCAGCTTCATACAGGGTGAAGCTTTCTTT.